The TCR beta chain under discussion was sequenced for a study of T cell repertoires in cytomegalovirus infection. Overall study: Shared public TCR beta signatures pointed to both CMV infection and a matching HLA type. Regarding the study as a whole: Dominating the ex vivo response were TCR beta clonotypes that were CMV-specific and HLA-C-restricted. Adding up the frequency of public TCR beta families identified people who carried CMV plus the relevant HLA.

This clonotype has more than one count but fewer than ten. Its specificity is unknown. Each CDR3 protein is one row after TCRdb ran MiXCR on the reads. The table includes 200,000 to 300,000 distinct CDR3 sequences, roughly 9% detected once. This receptor was taken from a human donor in good health (CMV status not recorded). Some clones in this sample may be carry-over from other donors' samples. The sample comprised PBMCs.

The chain's CDR3 is CASRTGRKNTEAFF. In nucleotides, the CDR3 is TGTGCCAGCAGAACGGGACGCAAAAACACTGAAGCTTTCTTT. The gene calls are TRBV6-1 and TRBJ1-1; D possibly corresponds to TRBD1 (5 bases). The CDR3 sequence is 14 residues long. Germline V CDR1 and CDR2: MNHNS, SASEGT. With 6 bases removed from V and 2 bases from J, the gap between germline ends came to 13 bases.